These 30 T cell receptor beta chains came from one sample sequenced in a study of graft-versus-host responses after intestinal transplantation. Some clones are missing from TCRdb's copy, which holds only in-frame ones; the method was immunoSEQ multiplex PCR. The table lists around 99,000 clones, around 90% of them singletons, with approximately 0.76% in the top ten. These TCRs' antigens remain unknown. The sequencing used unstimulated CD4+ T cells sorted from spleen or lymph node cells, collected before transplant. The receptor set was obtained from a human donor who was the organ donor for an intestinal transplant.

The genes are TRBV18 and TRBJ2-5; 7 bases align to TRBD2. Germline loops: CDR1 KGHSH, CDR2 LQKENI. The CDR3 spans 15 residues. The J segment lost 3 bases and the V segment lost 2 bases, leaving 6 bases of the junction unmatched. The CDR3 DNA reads TGTGCCAGCTCACCATTGGGAGCGGGGAAAGAGACCCAGTACTTC. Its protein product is CASSPLGAGKETQYF. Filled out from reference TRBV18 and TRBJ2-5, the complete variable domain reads NAGVMQNPRHLVRRRGQEARLRCSPMKGHSHVYWYRQLPEEGLKFMVYLQKENIIDESGMPKERFSAEFPKEGPSILRIQQVVRGDSAAYFCASSPLGAGKETQYFGPGTRLLVL.

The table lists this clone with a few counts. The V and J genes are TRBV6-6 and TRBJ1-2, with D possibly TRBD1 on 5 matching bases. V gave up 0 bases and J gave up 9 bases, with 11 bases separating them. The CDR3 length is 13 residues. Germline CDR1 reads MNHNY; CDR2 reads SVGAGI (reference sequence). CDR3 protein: CASSYSQGWSYTF. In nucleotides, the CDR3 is TGTGCCAGCAGTTACTCGCAGGGTTGGAGCTACACCTTC.

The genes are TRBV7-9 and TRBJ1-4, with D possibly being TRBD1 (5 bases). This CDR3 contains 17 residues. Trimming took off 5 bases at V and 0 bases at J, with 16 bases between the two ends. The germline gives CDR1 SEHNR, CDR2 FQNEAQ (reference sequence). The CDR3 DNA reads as TGTGCCAGCAGCCGGGGACTTCTTCATGCAACTAATGAAAAACTGTTTTTT. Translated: CASSRGLLHATNEKLFF.

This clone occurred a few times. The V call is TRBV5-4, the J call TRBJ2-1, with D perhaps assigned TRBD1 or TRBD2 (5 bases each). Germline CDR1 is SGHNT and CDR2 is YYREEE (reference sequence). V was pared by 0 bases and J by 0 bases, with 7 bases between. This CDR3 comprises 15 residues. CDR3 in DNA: TGTGCCAGCAGCTTGGCAGGGAGCTCCTACAATGAGCAGTTCTTC. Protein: CASSLAGSSYNEQFF.

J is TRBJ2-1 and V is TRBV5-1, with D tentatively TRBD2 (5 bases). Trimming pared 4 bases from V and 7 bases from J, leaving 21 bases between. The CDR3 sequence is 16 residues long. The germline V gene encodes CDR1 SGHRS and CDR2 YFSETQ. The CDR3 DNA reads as TGCGCCAGCAGCCCGGGCGGGTCTAGCCCTTTGAATGAGCAGTTCTTC. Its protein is CASSPGGSSPLNEQFF. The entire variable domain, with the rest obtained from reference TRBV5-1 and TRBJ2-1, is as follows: KAGVTQTPRYLIKTRGQQVTLSCSPISGHRSVSWYQQTPGQGLQFLFEYFSETQRNKGNFPGRFSGRQFSNSRSEMNVSTLELGDSALYLCASSPGGSSPLNEQFFGPGTRLTVL.

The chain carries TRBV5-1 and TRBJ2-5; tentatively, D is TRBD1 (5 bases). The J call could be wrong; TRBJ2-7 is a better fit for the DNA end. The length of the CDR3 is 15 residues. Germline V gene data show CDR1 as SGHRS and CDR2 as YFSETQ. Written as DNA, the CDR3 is TGCGCCAGCAGCTTATCAGGGTTCTCCTCCTACGAGCAGTACTTC. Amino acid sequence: CASSLSGFSSYEQYF.

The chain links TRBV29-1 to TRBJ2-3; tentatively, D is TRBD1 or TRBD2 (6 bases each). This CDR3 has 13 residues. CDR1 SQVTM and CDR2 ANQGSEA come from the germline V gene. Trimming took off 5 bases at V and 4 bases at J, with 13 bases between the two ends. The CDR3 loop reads CSVLGGLSDTQYF. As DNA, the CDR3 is TGCAGCGTTTTGGGGGGCCTGTCAGATACGCAGTATTTT.

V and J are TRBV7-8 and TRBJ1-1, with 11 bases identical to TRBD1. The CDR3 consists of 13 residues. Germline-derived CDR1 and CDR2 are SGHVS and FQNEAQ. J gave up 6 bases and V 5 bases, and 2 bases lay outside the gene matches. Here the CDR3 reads CASSPDRGPEAFF. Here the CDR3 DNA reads TGTGCCAGCAGCCCGGACAGGGGGCCTGAAGCTTTCTTT.

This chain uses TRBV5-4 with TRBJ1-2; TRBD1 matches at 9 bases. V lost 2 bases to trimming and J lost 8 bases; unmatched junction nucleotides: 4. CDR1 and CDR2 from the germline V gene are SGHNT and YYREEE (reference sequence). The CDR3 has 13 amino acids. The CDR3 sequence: CASSLQGAQGYTF. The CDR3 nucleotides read TGTGCCAGCAGCTTACAGGGGGCGCAGGGCTACACCTTC.

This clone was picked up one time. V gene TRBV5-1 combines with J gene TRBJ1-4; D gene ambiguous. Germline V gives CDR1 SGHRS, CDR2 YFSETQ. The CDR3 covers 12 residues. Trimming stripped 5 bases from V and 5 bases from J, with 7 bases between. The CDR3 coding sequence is TGCGCCAGCAGTGACCTAAATGAAAAACTGTTTTTT. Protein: CASSDLNEKLFF.

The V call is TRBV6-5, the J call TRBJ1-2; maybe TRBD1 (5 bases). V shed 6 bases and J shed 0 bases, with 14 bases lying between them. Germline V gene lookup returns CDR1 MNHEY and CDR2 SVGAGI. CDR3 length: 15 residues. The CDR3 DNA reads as TGTGCCAGCAGGTCCGGGACCCGACCTAACTATGGCTACACCTTC. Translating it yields CASRSGTRPNYGYTF.

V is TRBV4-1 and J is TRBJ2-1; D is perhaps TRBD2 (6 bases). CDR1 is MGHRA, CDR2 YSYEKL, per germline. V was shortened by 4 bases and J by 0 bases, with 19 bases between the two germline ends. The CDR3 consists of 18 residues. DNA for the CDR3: TGCGCCAGCAGCCCGGGACTCCGCCTGAAGAGCTCCTACAATGAGCAGTTCTTC. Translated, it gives CASSPGLRLKSSYNEQFF.

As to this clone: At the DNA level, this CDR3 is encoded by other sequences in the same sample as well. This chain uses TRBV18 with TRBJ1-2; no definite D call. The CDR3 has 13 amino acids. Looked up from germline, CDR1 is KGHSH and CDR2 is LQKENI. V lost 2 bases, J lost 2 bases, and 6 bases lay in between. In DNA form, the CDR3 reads TGTGCCAGCTCACCAGGAGGGAACTATGGCTACACCTTC. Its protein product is CASSPGGNYGYTF.

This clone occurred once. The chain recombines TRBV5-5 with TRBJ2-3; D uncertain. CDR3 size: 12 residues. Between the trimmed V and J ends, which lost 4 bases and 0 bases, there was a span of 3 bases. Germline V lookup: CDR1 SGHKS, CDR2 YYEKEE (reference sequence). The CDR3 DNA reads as TGTGCCAGCAGCGCCAGCACAGATACGCAGTATTTT. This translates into CASSASTDTQYF.

The CDR3, as DNA: TGCGCCAGCAGCTTGGCAGGGGGGCTAGGAGAGACCCAGTACTTC. Protein sequence: CASSLAGGLGETQYF. This sequence joins TRBV5-1 and TRBJ2-5; D is perhaps TRBD1 (7 bases). Germline V gives CDR1 SGHRS, CDR2 YFSETQ. V dropped 0 bases and J dropped 4 bases, with 13 bases sitting between them. This CDR3 contains 15 residues.

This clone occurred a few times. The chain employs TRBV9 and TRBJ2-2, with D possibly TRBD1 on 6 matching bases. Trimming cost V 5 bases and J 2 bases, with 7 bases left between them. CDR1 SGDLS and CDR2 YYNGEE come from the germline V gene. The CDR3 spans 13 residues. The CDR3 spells CASRGQNTGELFF. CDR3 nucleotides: TGTGCCAGCAGGGGACAAAACACCGGGGAGCTGTTTTTT.

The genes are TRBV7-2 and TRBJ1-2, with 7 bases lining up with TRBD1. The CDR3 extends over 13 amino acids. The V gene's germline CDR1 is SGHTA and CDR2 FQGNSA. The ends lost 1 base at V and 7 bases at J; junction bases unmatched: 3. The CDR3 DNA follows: TGTGCCAGCAGCTTAGAGGCAGGGGGTGGCTACACCTTC. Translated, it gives CASSLEAGGGYTF.

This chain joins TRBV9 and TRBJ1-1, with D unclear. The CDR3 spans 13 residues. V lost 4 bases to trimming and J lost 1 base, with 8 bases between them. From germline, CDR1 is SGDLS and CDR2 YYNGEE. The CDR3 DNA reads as TGTGCCAGCAGCCCCAGGCCGAACACTGAAGCTTTCTTT. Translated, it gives CASSPRPNTEAFF.

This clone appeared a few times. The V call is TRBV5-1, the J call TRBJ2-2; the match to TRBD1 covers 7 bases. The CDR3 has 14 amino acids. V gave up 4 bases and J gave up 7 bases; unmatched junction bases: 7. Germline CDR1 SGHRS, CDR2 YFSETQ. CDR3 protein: CASSNTGVGGELFF. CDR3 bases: TGCGCCAGCAGCAACACAGGGGTCGGCGGGGAGCTGTTTTTT.

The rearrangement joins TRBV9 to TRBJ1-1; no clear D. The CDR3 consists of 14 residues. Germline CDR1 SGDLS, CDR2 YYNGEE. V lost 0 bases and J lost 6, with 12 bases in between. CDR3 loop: CASSVGPPYSEAFF. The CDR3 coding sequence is TGTGCCAGCAGCGTAGGCCCTCCTTACTCTGAAGCTTTCTTT. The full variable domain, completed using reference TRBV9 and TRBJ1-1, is DSGVTQTPKHLITATGQRVTLRCSPRSGDLSVYWYQQSLDQGLQFLIQYYNGEERAKGNILERFSAQQFPDLHSELNLSSLELGDSALYFCASSVGPPYSEAFFGQGTRLTVV.

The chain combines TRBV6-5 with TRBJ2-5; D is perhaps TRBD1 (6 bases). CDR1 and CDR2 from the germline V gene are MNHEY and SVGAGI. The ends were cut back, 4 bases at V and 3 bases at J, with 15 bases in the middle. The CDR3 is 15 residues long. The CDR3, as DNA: TGTGCCAGCAGTTTTAGGGGACATAGGGAAGAGACCCAGTACTTC. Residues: CASSFRGHREETQYF.

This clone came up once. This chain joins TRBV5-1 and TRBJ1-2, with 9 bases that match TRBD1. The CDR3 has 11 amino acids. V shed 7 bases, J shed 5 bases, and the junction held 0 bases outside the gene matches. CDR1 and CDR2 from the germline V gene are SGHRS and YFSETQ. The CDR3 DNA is TGCGCCAGCGGGACAGGGTATGGCTACACCTTC. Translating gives CASGTGYGYTF.

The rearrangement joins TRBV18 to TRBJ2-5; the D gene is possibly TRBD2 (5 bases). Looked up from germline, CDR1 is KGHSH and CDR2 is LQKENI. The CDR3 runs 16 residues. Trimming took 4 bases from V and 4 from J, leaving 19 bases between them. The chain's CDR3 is CASSRQRERLGETQYF. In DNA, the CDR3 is TGTGCCAGCTCACGTCAGAGGGAGCGCCTTGGAGAGACCCAGTACTTC.

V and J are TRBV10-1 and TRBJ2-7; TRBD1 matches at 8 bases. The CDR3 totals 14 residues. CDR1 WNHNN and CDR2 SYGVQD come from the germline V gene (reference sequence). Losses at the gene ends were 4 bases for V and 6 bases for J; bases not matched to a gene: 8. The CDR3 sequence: CASSALQGAGEQYF. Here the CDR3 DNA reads TGCGCCAGCAGTGCTTTGCAGGGGGCCGGCGAGCAGTACTTC.

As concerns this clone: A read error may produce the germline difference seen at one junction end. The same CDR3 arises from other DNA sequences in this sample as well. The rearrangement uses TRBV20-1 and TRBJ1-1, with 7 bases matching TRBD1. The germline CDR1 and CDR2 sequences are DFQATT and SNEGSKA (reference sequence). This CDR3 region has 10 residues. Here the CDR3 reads CSAPGGEAFF. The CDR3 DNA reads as TGCAGTGCCCCAGGGGGAGAAGCCTTCTTT.

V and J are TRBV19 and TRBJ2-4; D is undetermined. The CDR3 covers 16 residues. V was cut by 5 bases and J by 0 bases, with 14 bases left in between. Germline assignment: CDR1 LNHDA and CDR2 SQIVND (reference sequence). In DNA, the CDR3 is TGTGCCAGTAGTTCGTCGCTATTACTAGCCAAAAACATTCAGTACTTC. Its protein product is CASSSSLLLAKNIQYF.

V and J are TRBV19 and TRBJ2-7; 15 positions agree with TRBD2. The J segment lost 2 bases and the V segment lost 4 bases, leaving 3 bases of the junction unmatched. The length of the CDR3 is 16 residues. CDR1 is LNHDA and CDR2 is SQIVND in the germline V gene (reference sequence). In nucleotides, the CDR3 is TGTGCCAGTAGTAGGGGACTAGCGGGAGGCCCCTACGAGCAGTACTTC. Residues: CASSRGLAGGPYEQYF. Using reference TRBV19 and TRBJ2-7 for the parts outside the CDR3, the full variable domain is DGGITQSPKYLFRKEGQNVTLSCEQNLNHDAMYWYRQDPGQGLRLIYYSQIVNDFQKGDIAEGYSVSREKKESFPLTVTSAQKNPTAFYLCASSRGLAGGPYEQYFGPGTRLTVT.

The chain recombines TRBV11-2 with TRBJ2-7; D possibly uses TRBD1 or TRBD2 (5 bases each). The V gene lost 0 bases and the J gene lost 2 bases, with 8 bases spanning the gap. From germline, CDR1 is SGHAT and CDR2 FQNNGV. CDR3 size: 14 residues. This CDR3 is CASSLEGPPYEQYF. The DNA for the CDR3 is TGTGCCAGCAGCTTAGAGGGACCACCCTACGAGCAGTACTTC.

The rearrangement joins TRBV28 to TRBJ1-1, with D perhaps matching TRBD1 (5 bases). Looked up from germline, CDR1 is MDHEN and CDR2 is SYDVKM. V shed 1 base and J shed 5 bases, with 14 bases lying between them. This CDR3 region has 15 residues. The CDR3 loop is CASSLSFGGRTEAFF. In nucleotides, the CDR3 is TGTGCCAGCAGTTTATCCTTCGGGGGTCGGACTGAAGCTTTCTTT.

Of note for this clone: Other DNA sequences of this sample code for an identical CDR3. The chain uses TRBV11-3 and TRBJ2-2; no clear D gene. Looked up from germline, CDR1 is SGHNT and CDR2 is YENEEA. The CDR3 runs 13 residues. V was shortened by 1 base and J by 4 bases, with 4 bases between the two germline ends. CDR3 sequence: CASSLGGTGELFF. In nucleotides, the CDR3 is TGTGCCAGCAGCTTAGGGGGCACCGGGGAGCTGTTTTTT.